These T cell receptor beta chains were read from a single sample in a study of blood T cell dynamics during melanoma immunotherapy. Produced via immunoSEQ multiplex PCR; TCRdb's table is partial and in-frame only. The table shows some 6,300 clones, with around four fifths occurring only once. The sample here was blood, taken from a patient treated with checkpoint blockade. The receptors were gathered from a human donor with melanoma. Some clones in this sample may be carry-over from other donors' samples. CDR3s include the opening cysteine and the closing phenylalanine or tryptophan. A D gene is named only where the DNA matches it firmly. Some rows have no size entry. The others give once, few or many, or a class for an expanded clone.

v_call	j_call	cdr3_length	clone_size	d_call	cdr3_aa	cdr3_nt
TRBV11-2	TRBJ2-7	15	.	.	CASSLRGESSYEQYF	TGTGCCAGCAGCTTACGGGGCGAAAGCTCCTACGAGCAGTACTTC
TRBV6-1	TRBJ1-2	12	.	.	CASRARGLGYTF	TGTGCCAGCAGGGCACGGGGCTTAGGCTACACCTTC
TRBV19	TRBJ1-1	15	.	.	CASSPQGVENTEAFF	TGTGCCAGTAGTCCCCAGGGCGTAGAGAACACTGAAGCTTTCTTT
TRBV4-2	TRBJ2-1	14	few	TRBD1	CASSQPGQGSRQFF	TGTGCCAGCAGCCAACCTGGACAGGGATCTAGGCAGTTCTTC
TRBV7-9	TRBJ2-7	14	once	.	CASSLVRGGGEQYF	TGTGCCAGCAGCTTGGTCCGAGGCGGAGGTGAGCAGTACTTC
TRBV12-5	TRBJ2-7	17	.	TRBD1	CASGLVRNRGITYEQYF	TGTGCTAGTGGTTTGGTACGGAACAGGGGAATTACCTACGAGCAGTACTTC
TRBV5-6	TRBJ2-7	14	.	TRBD1	CASSLKDRNYEQYF	TGTGCCAGCAGCTTGAAGGACAGGAACTACGAGCAGTACTTC
TRBV7-2	TRBJ2-1	14	.	TRBD2	CASSLASGRNEQFF	TGTGCCAGCAGCTTGGCCAGCGGGAGAAATGAGCAGTTCTTC
TRBV30	TRBJ1-2	11	.	TRBD1	CAWSTGLGYTF	TGTGCCTGGTCGACAGGGTTGGGCTACACCTTC
TRBV6-5	TRBJ1-6	16	.	.	CASSYLGDPYNSPLHF	TGTGCCAGCAGTTACTTGGGGGACCCCTATAATTCACCCCTCCACTTT
TRBV28	TRBJ2-5	15	.	TRBD2	CASSLSSGGQKTQYF	TGTGCCAGCAGTTTAAGTAGCGGGGGTCAAAAGACCCAGTACTTC
TRBV19	TRBJ2-2	15	.	.	CASSMTGLNTGELFF	TGTGCCAGTAGTATGACGGGTTTGAACACCGGGGAGCTGTTTTTT
TRBV11-2	TRBJ1-4	17	.	TRBD1	CASSTSATGATNEKLFF	TGTGCCAGCAGCACTAGCGCTACAGGGGCAACTAATGAAAAACTGTTTTTT
TRBV9	TRBJ2-1	16	.	TRBD2	CASSVGWGAGTSEQFF	TGTGCCAGCAGCGTAGGTTGGGGAGCGGGAACTAGTGAGCAGTTCTTC
TRBV2	TRBJ2-1	14	.	TRBD2	CASSLERESNEQFF	TGTGCCAGCTCTCTCGAGCGGGAGTCTAATGAGCAGTTCTTC
TRBV4-2	TRBJ1-1	14	few	.	CASSQAPGSTEAFF	TGTGCCAGCAGCCAAGCCCCGGGAAGTACTGAAGCTTTCTTT
TRBV18	TRBJ2-3	14	.	.	CASSPYRDTDTQYF	TGTGCCAGCTCACCTTACAGGGACACAGATACGCAGTATTTT
TRBV28	TRBJ2-7	15	.	TRBD1	CASSPTGDGTYEQYF	TGTGCCAGCAGTCCAACAGGGGACGGGACCTACGAGCAGTACTTC
TRBV7-9	TRBJ1-3	12	once	.	CASSLEGNTIYF	TGTGCCAGCAGCTTAGAGGGAAACACCATATATTTT
TRBV2	TRBJ1-1	15	.	.	CASSPGFHRNTEAFF	TGTGCCAGCAGCCCAGGGTTCCATCGGAACACTGAAGCTTTCTTT
TRBV6-5	TRBJ2-3	14	once	TRBD1	CASSGTGGTDTQYF	TGTGCCAGCAGCGGGACAGGGGGCACAGATACGCAGTATTTT
TRBV7-8	TRBJ2-7	14	.	.	CASSLGGSWHEQYF	TGTGCCAGCAGCTTAGGTGGGAGCTGGCACGAGCAGTACTTC
TRBV11-3	TRBJ2-3	15	.	TRBD2	CASMVRRGGTDTQYF	TGTGCCAGCATGGTTCGGCGGGGGGGCACAGATACGCAGTATTTT